This record looks at one T cell receptor (beta chain) sequence and its context. Mismatch with germline at one junction end may stem from a read error. Thyroid ultrasound, orbital computed tomography, clinical symptoms, and serum thyroxine and TRAb underpinned diagnoses. CDR3 length equals 15 residues. From RNA transcripts, TCR beta CDR3 regions were amplified. HTBI primers were employed in a first-round RT-PCR of the TCR CDR3. TCRdb ran MiXCR on the multiplex PCR reads and lists one entry per CDR3 protein. In the table there are approximately 430,000 distinct CDR3 sequences, about a sixth of which are singletons. The sample comes from a study of T cells in Graves' hyperthyroidism and ophthalmopathy.

The gene calls are TRBV12-3 or TRBV12-4 and TRBJ2-2, with TRBD1 matching over 9 bases. The receptor was derived from a woman aged 18-35 years with Graves' hyperthyroidism. The sequenced material came from blood. CDR3 region: CASSPDRGNTGKLFF. CDR3 nucleotides: TGTGCCAGCAGCCCAGACAGGGGGAACACCGGGAAGCTGTTTTTT.